This T cell receptor (beta chain) was sequenced for a study of PD-1 blockade in classical Hodgkin lymphoma (TCRdb year 2020). Concerning the study at large: Nivolumab dosing was 3 mg/kg intravenously every 2 weeks, continuing until either disease progression or unacceptable toxicity. The study used TCR beta sequencing and CyTOF to define a peripheral blood immune signature of response to PD-1 blockade in classical Hodgkin lymphoma. General findings and caveats noted by the study authors: Diversity was lower in patients who began nivolumab less than 1 year after ASCT, so these patients were left out of later analyses to avoid confounding by immune reconstitution. The study was limited to a single clinical trial cohort, and causes of repertoire differences, possibly disease activity or prior therapy, remained undefined. Trial patients with a complete response had baseline diversity similar to that of newly diagnosed patients, while partial responders and progressors had significantly lower diversity. Newly diagnosed patients were reported to have lower baseline TCR diversity than healthy donors, and relapsed/refractory patients were reported to have lower baseline TCR diversity still. By C4D1, a significant rise was seen in CD4+ TCR diversity but not in CD8+ TCR diversity (p=0.0027 vs p=0.16), and the rise was most apparent among complete responders (p=0.02).

Via the germline V gene, CDR1 is SGHAT and CDR2 FQNNGV. V sheds 5 bases and J sheds 2 bases, leaving 3 bases between their ends. Including the terminal cysteine and phenylalanine, the CDR3 comprises 11 residues. Only the CDR3 region is kept as DNA, spanning 33 bases read in frame from base 1. Genomic DNA was extracted with the Qiagen DNeasy kit from unsorted PBMCs and from negatively selected CD4+ and CD8+ fractions. TCR beta CDR3 regions were subjected to amplification by immunoSEQ multiplex PCR with primers that anneal to V and J segments. A synthetic immune receptor repertoire was used to minimize amplification bias, and remaining bias was computationally removed after sequencing. Under the source paper's analysis protocol: Repertoire diversity was quantified as the Shannon entropy index using custom Python scripts. The unsorted, CD4+ and CD8+ repertoires were each analyzed separately, with the exception of combined analyses, where CD4+ and CD8+ sequences were merged in silico. Clonal expansion was defined as a frequency increase of at least 2-fold after treatment compared with C1D1, and clones undetected at baseline were assigned a pseudocount of 0.5. Singleton clones were defined as clones with 0 or 1 copy at C1D1, and non-singleton clones were defined as clones with 2 or more copies. Clones expanded in unsorted samples were labelled as CD4+, CD8+ or unknown by matching protein sequences in sorted samples from the same patient. Wilcoxon tests were applied to paired samples to test diversity changes from C1D1 to C4D1. Held by TCRdb, this immuneACCESS table contains in-frame sequences only and omits some clones. Under half of the omission traces to an unresolved V gene where checked; the cause of the rest is unknown. The V and J calls and clone size come from that table; D and trimming were worked out from the DNA. This sample gives about 150,000 clones in total; around 84% of them show up just once. The biggest ten clones account for about 9.2% of the sample.

The time point label for this specimen denotes: cycle 2 day 1 (C2D1) of nivolumab. All trial patients had relapsed after autologous stem cell transplantation, with cohorts A, B and C differing in prior brentuximab vedotin exposure. The trial cohort comprised 60 or so patients with relapsed/refractory classical Hodgkin lymphoma whose best overall responses were complete response, partial response or progressive disease. In the multi-cohort phase II CheckMate 205 trial, trial patients received single-agent nivolumab. An independent review committee assessed best overall response by applying the 2007 International Working Group response criteria. Trial PBMCs were collected just before the start of nivolumab (C1D1) and during therapy at cycle 2 day 1 and cycle 4 day 1. Peripheral blood was collected in 8 mL Vacutainer Cell Preparation Tubes, from which PBMCs were isolated by centrifugation and then cryopreserved.

In regard to this clone: Its antigen is unknown. Base qualities are not recorded, but no much larger clone differs from it by a single base.

Specimen: peripheral blood mononuclear cells (PBMCs), collected before the second cycle of nivolumab. The receptor was derived from a human donor with classical Hodgkin lymphoma. This chain is built from TRBV11-2 and TRBJ2-5, with no reliable assignment of the D segment. The DNA sequence follows: TGTGCCAGCAGCCCACAAGAGACCCAGTACTTC. This codes for CASSPQETQYF. The CDR3, completed at both ends by the reference TRBV11-2 and TRBJ2-5 genes, gives the full variable domain EAGVAQSPRYKIIEKRQSVAFWCNPISGHATLYWYQQILGQGPKLLIQFQNNGVVDDSQLPKDRFSAERLKGVDSTLKIQPAKLEDSAVYLCASSPQETQYFGPGTRLLVL.